The 12 T cell receptor beta chains in this list originate from one sample, sequenced in a study of T cells in localized non-small cell lung cancer. The repertoire was sequenced with immunoSEQ multiplex PCR; TCRdb's copy has only in-frame clones and lacks some. Of around 630 clones in the sample, about 20% were seen once. The source material was lung tumor tissue, sampled before any cancer treatment. Receptor source: a male donor aged 60 or over with stage I squamous cell lung carcinoma.

The chain recombines TRBV5-1 with TRBJ2-1, with TRBD1 matching over 8 bases. V was clipped by 4 bases and J by 1 base; unmatched bases: 7. The germline gives CDR1 SGHRS, CDR2 YFSETQ. This CDR3 has 16 amino acids. CDR3 nucleotide sequence: TGCGCCAGCAGCAGGGATGGACAGGGTTCCTACAATGAGCAGTTCTTC. It encodes CASSRDGQGSYNEQFF.

The chain links TRBV18 to TRBJ2-6; D is undetermined. The germline V gene encodes CDR1 KGHSH and CDR2 LQKENI. This CDR3 spans 14 amino acids. V lost 2 bases to trimming and J lost 2 bases, with 4 bases between them. The CDR3: CASSPTTGANVLTF. As DNA, the CDR3 is TGTGCCAGCTCACCAACCACTGGGGCCAACGTCCTGACTTTC. The entire variable domain, with the rest obtained from reference TRBV18 and TRBJ2-6, is as follows: NAGVMQNPRHLVRRRGQEARLRCSPMKGHSHVYWYRQLPEEGLKFMVYLQKENIIDESGMPKERFSAEFPKEGPSILRIQQVVRGDSAAYFCASSPTTGANVLTFGAGSRLTVL.

The rearrangement joins TRBV19 to TRBJ1-4; no clear D gene. From germline, CDR1 is LNHDA and CDR2 SQIVND (reference sequence). Trimming took 5 bases from V and 8 from J, leaving 15 bases between them. The CDR3 totals 14 residues. The CDR3 spells CASSPRFGQEKLFF. The CDR3 region has the DNA TGTGCCAGTAGTCCCCGTTTTGGGCAGGAAAAACTGTTTTTT.

This clone was found a few times. The chain recombines TRBV6-8 with TRBJ1-1; 8 bases fit TRBD1. The ends lost 6 bases at V and 7 bases at J; junction bases unmatched: 7. The germline CDR1 and CDR2 sequences are MNHGY and SAAAGT. The CDR3 has 13 amino acids. CDR3 DNA: TGTGCCAGCAGATTGACAGGGGAGAATGAAGCTTTCTTT. It encodes CASRLTGENEAFF.

This clone was counted a few times. This chain links TRBV15 with TRBJ2-1, with TRBD1 matching 10 bases. The CDR3 has 15 amino acids. Germline V lookup: CDR1 LNHNV, CDR2 YYDKDF (reference sequence). With 3 bases clipped from V and 5 bases from J, the junction kept 4 bases outside the gene matches. As DNA, the CDR3 is TGTGCCACCAGCAGGGACAGGGGGGTAAACAATGAGCAGTTCTTC. Its translation is CATSRDRGVNNEQFF.

This clone was seen more than once but under ten times. This chain connects TRBV19 to TRBJ1-5; D not certain. Germline loops: CDR1 LNHDA, CDR2 SQIVND (reference sequence). The CDR3 loop spans 13 amino acids. Trimming took off 1 base at V and 9 bases at J, with 10 bases between the two ends. In nucleotides, the CDR3 is TGTGCCAGTAGTATAGGTAGTTCCTCGCCCCAGCATTTT. The encoded protein is CASSIGSSSPQHF.

The chain uses TRBV6-8 and TRBJ2-1; D call uncertain. Looked up from germline, CDR1 is MNHGY and CDR2 is SAAAGT. The CDR3 covers 15 residues. V gave up 2 bases and J gave up 0 bases, with 8 bases separating them. The CDR3, as DNA: TGTGCCAGCAGTTACGTGGCTGACTCCTACAATGAGCAGTTCTTC. Translation gives CASSYVADSYNEQFF.

This clone rates as medium-sized. This chain joins TRBV11-3 and TRBJ2-7, with a tentative D call TRBD1 (6 bases). The CDR3 extends over 17 amino acids. Trimming took off 7 bases at V and 2 bases at J, with 24 bases between the two ends. Germline assignment: CDR1 SGHNT and CDR2 YENEEA. The CDR3 nucleotides are TGTGCCAGCACCCCTATTGGCGCAGGGACAAATGCCTACGAGCAGTACGTC. This sequence encodes CASTPIGAGTNAYEQYV.

This clone was detected a few times. The gene calls are TRBV11-3 and TRBJ1-2, with TRBD1 matching 9 bases. The CDR3 sequence is 15 residues long. V gave up 3 bases and J gave up 5 bases; unmatched junction bases: 7. Germline lookup yields CDR1 SGHNT and CDR2 YENEEA. Here the CDR3 reads CASSLDSGTGYGYTF. DNA for the CDR3: TGTGCCAGCAGCTTGGACTCCGGGACAGGGTATGGCTACACCTTC.

Relative to its sample, this clone is hyperexpanded. The CDR3, as DNA: TGTGCCAGCAGCCAAGAGGGGGTTATCAGGGGACGGTTGGATGAGCAGTTCTTC. Translated: CASSQEGVIRGRLDEQFF. The V and J genes are TRBV14 and TRBJ2-1; D possibly corresponds to TRBD1 (6 bases). Trimming shortened V by 0 bases and J by 8 bases, and 23 bases separated the two germline ends. The CDR3 consists of 18 residues. Per germline, CDR1 SGHDN and CDR2 FVKESK.

V is TRBV29-1 and J is TRBJ2-5; D is unclear. Germline V gene lookup returns CDR1 SQVTM and CDR2 ANQGSEA. This CDR3 spans 12 amino acids. V lost 4 bases and J lost 2, with 8 bases in between. The CDR3 DNA is TGCAGCGTTGTACTGGATCAAGAGACCCAGTACTTC. It translates to CSVVLDQETQYF.

In its sample, this clone is large (0.1 to 1%). This rearrangement joins TRBV29-1 to TRBJ2-5; D not resolved. Germline V CDR1 and CDR2: SQVTM, ANQGSEA. The CDR3 loop spans 12 amino acids. Trimming cost V 4 bases and J 2 bases, with 8 bases left between them. The CDR3 DNA is TGCAGCGTTGTAGGCGATCAAGAGACCCAGTACTTC. This encodes CSVVGDQETQYF.